The clone carrying this T cell receptor beta chain was seen ten or more times. The data originate from a study of human T cells and chemical hapten exposure. Study information: Once 0.01% DPC had been applied to the upper back by patch test, readings were taken at 6 days.

For the library, individual cDNA molecules each received unique molecular identifiers. TCRdb re-derived calls from the RACE reads in MiXCR, one entry per CDR3 protein. The sample carries tens of thousands of distinct CDR3 sequences, 11% recorded once. Sample time point: patch test 3, about 24 weeks after DPC sensitization. Regarding treatment: therapeutic diphenylcyclopropenone sensitization with weekly scalp DPC. The V and J ends lost 0 bases and 4 bases, in that order; junction bases with no gene match: 12. The CDR3 length is 18 residues. Germline V gene sequence: CDR1 DFQATT, CDR2 SNEGSKA (reference sequence).

Material: whole blood, obtained in connection with sensitization to the hapten diphenylcyclopropenone (DPC). The chain combines TRBV20-1 with TRBJ1-4; 9 bases align to TRBD1. This sequence originates from a woman aged 50 to 60 with alopecia areata. Some clones in this sample may be carry-over from other donors' samples. The CDR3 nucleotides read TGCAGTGCTAGAGATCAAAGGACAGGGGTTGGTAATAATGAAAAACTGTTTTTT. It is translated as CSARDQRTGVGNNEKLFF.